This T cell receptor beta chain originates from a study of CD8+CD57+ T cells in acquired aplastic anemia. Study-wide context: Isolated CD4+ and CD8+ cells, once sorted, yielded DNA averaging about 3 ug.

The sequenced patients had an expansion of CD8+CD57+ cells seen by flow cytometry. As a group, the patients uniformly had severe acquired aplastic anemia. At the time of blood sampling, patients had not yet received any therapy. The germline V and J ends were trimmed by 0 bases and 5 bases, with 12 bases remaining between them. This CDR3 comprises 15 residues. Looked up from germline, CDR1 is SGHRS and CDR2 is YFSETQ. This clonotype rates as medium-sized. Its specificity is not known. Researchers used genomic DNA as the template to profile TCR beta VDJ and CDR3. Using its own MiXCR run on the reads, TCRdb lists one record per CDR3 protein. Of approximately 150,000 distinct CDR3 sequences in the sample, less than 50% were seen once. Findings of the study overall: Patients and controls were found to share twenty-nine CD8+ CDR3 sequences.

Sample: sorted CD4+, CD8+, or CD8+CD57+ T cells (not recorded which) from PBMCs. This rearrangement joins TRBV5-1 to TRBJ2-1; possible D gene TRBD1, 5 bases. The receptor comes from a human donor with aplastic anemia. Here the CDR3 DNA reads TGCGCCAGCAGCTTGGTTTCAGGGTCGGACAATGAGCAGTTCTTC. It encodes CASSLVSGSDNEQFF. The complete variable domain, with remaining parts taken from reference TRBV5-1 and TRBJ2-1, reads KAGVTQTPRYLIKTRGQQVTLSCSPISGHRSVSWYQQTPGQGLQFLFEYFSETQRNKGNFPGRFSGRQFSNSRSEMNVSTLELGDSALYLCASSLVSGSDNEQFFGPGTRLTVL.